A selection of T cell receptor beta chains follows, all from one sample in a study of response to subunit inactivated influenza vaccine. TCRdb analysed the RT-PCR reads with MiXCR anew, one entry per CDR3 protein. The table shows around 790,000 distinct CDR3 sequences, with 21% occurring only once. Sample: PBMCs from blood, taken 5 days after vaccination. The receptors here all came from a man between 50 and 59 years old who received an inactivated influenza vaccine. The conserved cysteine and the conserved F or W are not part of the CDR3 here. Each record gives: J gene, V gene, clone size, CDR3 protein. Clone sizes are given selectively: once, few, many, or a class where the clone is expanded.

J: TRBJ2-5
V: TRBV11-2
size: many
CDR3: ASSFSGVQETQY

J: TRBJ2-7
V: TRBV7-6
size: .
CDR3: ASSLEGTGTYEQY

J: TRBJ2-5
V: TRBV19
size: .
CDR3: ASSIGLADGETQY

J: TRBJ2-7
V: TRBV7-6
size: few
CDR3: ASSGGRGEQY

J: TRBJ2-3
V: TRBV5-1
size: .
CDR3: ASSQEPLGQGHKGGDTQY

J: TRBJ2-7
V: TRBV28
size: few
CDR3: ASHGLAGGTYEQY

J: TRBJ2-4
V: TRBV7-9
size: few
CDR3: ASNLGRTPADIQY

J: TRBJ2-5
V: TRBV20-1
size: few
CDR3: SAREAGVTGGTQY

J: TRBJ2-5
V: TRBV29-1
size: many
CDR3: SVEFRLAAETQY

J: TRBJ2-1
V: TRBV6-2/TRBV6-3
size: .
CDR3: ASRSRGGDEQF

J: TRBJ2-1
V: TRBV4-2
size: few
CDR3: ASSQDGGDAEQF

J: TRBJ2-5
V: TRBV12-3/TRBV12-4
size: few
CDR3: ASSFNSDRAETQY

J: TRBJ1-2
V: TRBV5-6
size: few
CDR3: ASLLGGVDLVYGYT

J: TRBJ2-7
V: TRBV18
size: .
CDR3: ASSPRSNQYEQY

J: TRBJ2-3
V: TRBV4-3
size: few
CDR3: ASSQELPGTQY

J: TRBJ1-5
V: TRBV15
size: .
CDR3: ATSSDRYSNQPQH

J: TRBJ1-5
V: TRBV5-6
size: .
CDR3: ASSERGSSNRPQH

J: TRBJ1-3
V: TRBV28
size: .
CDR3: ASSNLYTIY

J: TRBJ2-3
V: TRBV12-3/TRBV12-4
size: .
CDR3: ASSLGGLAGEADTQY

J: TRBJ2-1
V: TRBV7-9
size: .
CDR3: ASIEWNEQF

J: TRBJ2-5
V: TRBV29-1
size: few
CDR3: SVVLLAGVGETQY

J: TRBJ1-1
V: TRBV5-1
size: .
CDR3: ASSFEVSGTEAF